This entry describes one TCR beta chain. Its antigen is still unknown. V dropped 3 bases and J dropped 1 base, with 15 bases sitting between them. This CDR3 has 16 residues. Germline CDR1 and CDR2: LNHDA and SQIVND (reference sequence). Profiled with immunoSEQ multiplex PCR; TCRdb holds only in-frame clones, not every one. The data show almost 20,000 clones, approximately 89% seen once. This specimen comes from a study of T cells in localized non-small cell lung cancer. Study results and limitations: Uninvolved adjacent lung showed peak T cell clonality, exceeding tumor.

The sample here was peripheral blood, taken before any cancer treatment. This clonotype originated in a man between 40 and 69 years old with stage I lung adenocarcinoma. The V call is TRBV19, the J call TRBJ2-5, with D possibly TRBD2 on 7 matching bases. The CDR3 loop is CASSIGGLAGQETQYF. The CDR3 DNA sequence: TGTGCCAGTAGTATCGGGGGGCTGGCCGGCCAAGAGACCCAGTACTTC.